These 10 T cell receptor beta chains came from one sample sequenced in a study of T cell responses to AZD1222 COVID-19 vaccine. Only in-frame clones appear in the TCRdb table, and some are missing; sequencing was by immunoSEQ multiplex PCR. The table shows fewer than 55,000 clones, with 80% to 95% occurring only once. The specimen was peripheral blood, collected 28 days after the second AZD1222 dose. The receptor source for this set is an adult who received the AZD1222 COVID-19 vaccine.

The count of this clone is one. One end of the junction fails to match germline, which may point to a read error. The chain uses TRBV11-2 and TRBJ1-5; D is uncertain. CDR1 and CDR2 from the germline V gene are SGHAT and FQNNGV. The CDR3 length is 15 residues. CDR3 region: CASSLFGGSNQPQHF. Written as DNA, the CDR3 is TGTGCCAGCAGCCTATTTGGAGGGTCAAATCAACCCCAGCATTTT.

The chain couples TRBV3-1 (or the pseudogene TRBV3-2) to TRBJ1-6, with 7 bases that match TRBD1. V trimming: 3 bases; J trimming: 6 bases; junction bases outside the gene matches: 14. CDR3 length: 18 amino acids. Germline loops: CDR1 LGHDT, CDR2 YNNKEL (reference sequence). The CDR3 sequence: CASSQLGAGGSRNSPLHF. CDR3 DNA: TGTGCCAGCAGCCAGCTCGGGGCAGGGGGGAGTCGTAATTCACCCCTCCACTTT.

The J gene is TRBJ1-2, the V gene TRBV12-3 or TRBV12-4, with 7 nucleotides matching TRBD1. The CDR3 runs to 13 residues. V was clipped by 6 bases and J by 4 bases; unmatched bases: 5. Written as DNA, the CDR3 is TGTGCCAGCAGCCCCCGACAGGGCTATGGCTACACCTTC. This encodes CASSPRQGYGYTF.

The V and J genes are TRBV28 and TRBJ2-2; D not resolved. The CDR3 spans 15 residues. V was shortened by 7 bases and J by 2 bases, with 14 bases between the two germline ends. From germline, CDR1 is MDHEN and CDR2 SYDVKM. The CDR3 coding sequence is TGTGCCAGCATTCCGGCGGCAGGTAACACCGGGGAGCTGTTTTTT. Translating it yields CASIPAAGNTGELFF.

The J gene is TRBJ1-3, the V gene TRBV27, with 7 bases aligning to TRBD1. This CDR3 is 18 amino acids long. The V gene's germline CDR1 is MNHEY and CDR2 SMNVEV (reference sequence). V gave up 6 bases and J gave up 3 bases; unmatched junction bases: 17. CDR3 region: CASSRSLVKGGRGNTIYF. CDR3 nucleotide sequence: TGTGCCAGCAGCCGTTCTCTCGTTAAAGGGGGCCGTGGAAACACCATATATTTT.

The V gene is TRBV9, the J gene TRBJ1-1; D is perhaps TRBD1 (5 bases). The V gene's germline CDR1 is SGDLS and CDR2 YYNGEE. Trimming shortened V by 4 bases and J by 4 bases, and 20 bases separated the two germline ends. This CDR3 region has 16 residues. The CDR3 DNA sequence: TGTGCCAGCAGCTTAAGTGGGGGTGCGTTGAGCACTGAAGCTTTCTTT. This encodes CASSLSGGALSTEAFF.

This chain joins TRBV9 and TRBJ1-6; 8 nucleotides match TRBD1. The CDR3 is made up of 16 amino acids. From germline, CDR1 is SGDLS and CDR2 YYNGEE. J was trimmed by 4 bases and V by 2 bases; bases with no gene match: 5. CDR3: CASSVRGQGYNSPLHF. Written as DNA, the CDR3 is TGTGCCAGCAGCGTGAGAGGACAGGGATATAATTCACCCCTCCACTTT.

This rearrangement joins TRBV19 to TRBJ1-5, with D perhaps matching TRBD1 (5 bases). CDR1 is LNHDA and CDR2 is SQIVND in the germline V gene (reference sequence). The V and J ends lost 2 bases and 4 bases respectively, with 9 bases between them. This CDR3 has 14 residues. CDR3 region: CASSIRDPNQPQHF. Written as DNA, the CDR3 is TGTGCCAGTAGTATAAGGGACCCAAATCAGCCCCAGCATTTT.

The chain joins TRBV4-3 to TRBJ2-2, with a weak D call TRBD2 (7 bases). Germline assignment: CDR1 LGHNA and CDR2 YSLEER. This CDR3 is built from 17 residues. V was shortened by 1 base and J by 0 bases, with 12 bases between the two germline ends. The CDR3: CASSQAVGGANTGELFF. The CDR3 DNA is TGCGCCAGCAGCCAAGCCGTAGGGGGGGCGAACACCGGGGAGCTGTTTTTT.

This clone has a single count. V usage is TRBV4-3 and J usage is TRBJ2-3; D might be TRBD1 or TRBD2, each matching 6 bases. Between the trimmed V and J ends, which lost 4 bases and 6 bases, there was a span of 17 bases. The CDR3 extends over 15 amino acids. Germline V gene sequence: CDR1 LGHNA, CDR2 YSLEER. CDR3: CASSLLRGPRDTQYF. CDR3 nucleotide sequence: TGCGCCAGCAGCCTCTTACGGGGGCCACGCGATACGCAGTATTTT.